Detailed here is one T cell receptor beta chain. The antigen remains unidentified. The sample is drawn from a study of shared clonotypes between healthy human individuals. Study-wide results and caveats: The low donor count limited represented genetic and exposure-history diversity. When naive CD4 clonotypes were compared across a handful of donors, approximately 5% were shared. Clonotypes not shared had lower generation probabilities than those common to all four donors. Clonotype sharing among donors was expected to depend on sequencing depth.

CDR1 is MNHNS, CDR2 SASEGT, per germline. The CDR3 loop spans 14 amino acids. V lost 4 bases and J lost 4; bases outside the gene matches: 4. Using immunoSEQ multiplex PCR, the repertoire was profiled, and TCRdb retains in-frame clones only, with some absent. The data show 730,000 or so clones, about two thirds seen once. The chain links TRBV6-1 to TRBJ1-2; the match to TRBD1 covers 9 bases. The receptor was isolated from a woman in her 30s in good health. The sequencing sample was made of memory CD4+ T cells sorted from blood. Subset here: CD45RA-negative fraction. CDR3: CASSATTGGYGYTF. The CDR3 DNA follows: TGTGCCAGCAGTGCTACGACAGGGGGCTATGGCTACACCTTC.